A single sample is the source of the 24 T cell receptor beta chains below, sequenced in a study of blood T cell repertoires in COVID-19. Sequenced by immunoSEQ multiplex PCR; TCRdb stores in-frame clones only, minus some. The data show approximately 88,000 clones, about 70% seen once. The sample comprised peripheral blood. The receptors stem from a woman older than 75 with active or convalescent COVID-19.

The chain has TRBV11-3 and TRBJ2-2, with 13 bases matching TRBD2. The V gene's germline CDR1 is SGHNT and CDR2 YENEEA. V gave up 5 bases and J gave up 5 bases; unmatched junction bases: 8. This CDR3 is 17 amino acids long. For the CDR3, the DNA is TGTGCCAGCAGCCCGGGACTAGCGGGGTCACGAACCGGGGAGCTGTTTTTT. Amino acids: CASSPGLAGSRTGELFF. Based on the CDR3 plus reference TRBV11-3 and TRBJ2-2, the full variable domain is EAGVVQSPRYKIIEKKQPVAFWCNPISGHNTLYWYLQNLGQGPELLIRYENEEAVDDSQLPKDRFSAERLKGVDSTLKIQPAELGDSAVYLCASSPGLAGSRTGELFFGEGSRLTVL.

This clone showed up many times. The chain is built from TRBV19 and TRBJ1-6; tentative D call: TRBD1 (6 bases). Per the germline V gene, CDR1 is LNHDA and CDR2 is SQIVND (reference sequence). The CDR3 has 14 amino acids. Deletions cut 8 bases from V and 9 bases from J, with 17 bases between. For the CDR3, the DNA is TGTGCCAGTCGCCAGGGGCCGTGGGGTTCACCCCTCCACTTT. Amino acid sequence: CASRQGPWGSPLHF.

The CDR3 sequence: CAISEQGRISYEQYF. The CDR3 region has the DNA TGTGCCATCAGTGAGCAGGGCCGAATCTCCTACGAGCAGTACTTC. V usage is TRBV10-3 and J usage is TRBJ2-7; weak D call: TRBD1 (5 bases). The CDR3 runs 15 residues. Trimming shortened V by 2 bases and J by 0 bases, and 11 bases separated the two germline ends. CDR1 is ENHRY and CDR2 is SYGVKD in the germline V gene.

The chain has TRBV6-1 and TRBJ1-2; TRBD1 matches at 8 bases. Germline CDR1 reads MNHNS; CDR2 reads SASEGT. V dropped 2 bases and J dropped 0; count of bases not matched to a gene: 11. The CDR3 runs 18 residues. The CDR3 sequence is CASSERLFGTGSNYGYTF. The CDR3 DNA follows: TGTGCCAGCAGTGAAAGGCTTTTCGGGACAGGATCTAACTATGGCTACACCTTC.

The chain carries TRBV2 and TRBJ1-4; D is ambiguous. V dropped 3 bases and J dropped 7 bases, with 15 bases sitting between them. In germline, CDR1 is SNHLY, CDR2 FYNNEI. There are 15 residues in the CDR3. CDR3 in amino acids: CASSEAGSRGEKLFF. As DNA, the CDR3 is TGTGCCAGCAGTGAGGCGGGCAGCAGAGGTGAAAAACTGTTTTTT. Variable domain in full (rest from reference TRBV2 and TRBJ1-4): EPEVTQTPSHQVTQMGQEVILRCVPISNHLYFYWYRQILGQKVEFLVSFYNNEISEKSEIFDDQFSVERPDGSNFTLKIRSTKLEDSAMYFCASSEAGSRGEKLFFGSGTQLSVL.

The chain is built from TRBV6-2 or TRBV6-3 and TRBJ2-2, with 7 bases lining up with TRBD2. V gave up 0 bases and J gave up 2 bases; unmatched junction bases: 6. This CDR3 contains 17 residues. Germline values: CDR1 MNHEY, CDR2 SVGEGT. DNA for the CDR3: TGTGCCAGCAGTTACTCCCGGGGGGACTCCAACACCGGGGAGCTGTTTTTT. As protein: CASSYSRGDSNTGELFF.

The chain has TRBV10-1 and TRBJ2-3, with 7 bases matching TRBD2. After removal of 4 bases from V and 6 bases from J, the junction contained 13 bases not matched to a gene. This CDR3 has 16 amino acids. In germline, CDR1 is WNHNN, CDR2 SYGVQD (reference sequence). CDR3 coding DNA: TGCGCCAGCAGTGGTGCGGCTAGCGGACAACGGGATACGCAGTATTTT. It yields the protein CASSGAASGQRDTQYF.

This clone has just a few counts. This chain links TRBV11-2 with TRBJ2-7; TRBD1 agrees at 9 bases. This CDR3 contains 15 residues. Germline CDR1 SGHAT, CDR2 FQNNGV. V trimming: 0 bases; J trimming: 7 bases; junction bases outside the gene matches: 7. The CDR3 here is CASSLDGQGIREQYF. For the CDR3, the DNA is TGTGCCAGCAGCTTAGACGGACAGGGGATCAGGGAGCAGTACTTC.

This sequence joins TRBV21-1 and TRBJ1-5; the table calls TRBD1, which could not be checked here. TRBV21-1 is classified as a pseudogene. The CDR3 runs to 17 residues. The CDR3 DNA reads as TGTGCCAGCAGCGCGCGGGACAGGGCTTCTGGCAATCAGCCCCAGCATTTT. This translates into CASSARDRASGNQPQHF.

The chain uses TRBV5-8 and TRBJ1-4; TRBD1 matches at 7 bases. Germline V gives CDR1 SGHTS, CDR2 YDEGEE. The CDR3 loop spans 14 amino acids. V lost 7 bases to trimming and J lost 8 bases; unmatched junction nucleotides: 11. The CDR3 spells CASYQGGGAEKLFF. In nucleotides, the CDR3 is TGTGCCAGCTATCAAGGAGGGGGCGCGGAAAAACTGTTTTTT.

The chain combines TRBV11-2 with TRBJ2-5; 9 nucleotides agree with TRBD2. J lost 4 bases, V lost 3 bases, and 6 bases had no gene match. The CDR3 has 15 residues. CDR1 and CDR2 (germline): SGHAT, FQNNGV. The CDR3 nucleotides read TGTGCCAGCAGCTTGGGGACTAGCCAGATAGAGACCCAGTACTTC. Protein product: CASSLGTSQIETQYF.

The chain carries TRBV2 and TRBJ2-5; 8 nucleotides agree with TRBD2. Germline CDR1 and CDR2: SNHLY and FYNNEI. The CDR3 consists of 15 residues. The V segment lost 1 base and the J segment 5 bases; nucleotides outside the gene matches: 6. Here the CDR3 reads CASSEVVVAGETQYF. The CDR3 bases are TGTGCCAGCAGTGAAGTTGTAGTAGCGGGGGAGACCCAGTACTTC. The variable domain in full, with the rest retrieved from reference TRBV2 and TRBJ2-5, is EPEVTQTPSHQVTQMGQEVILRCVPISNHLYFYWYRQILGQKVEFLVSFYNNEISEKSEIFDDQFSVERPDGSNFTLKIRSTKLEDSAMYFCASSEVVVAGETQYFGPGTRLLVL.

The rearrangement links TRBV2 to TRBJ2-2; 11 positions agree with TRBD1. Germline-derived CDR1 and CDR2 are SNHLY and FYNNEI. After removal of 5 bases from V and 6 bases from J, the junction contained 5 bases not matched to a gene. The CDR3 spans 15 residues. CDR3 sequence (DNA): TGTGCCAGCAGTCCCGGGGACAGGGGGGCCGGGGAGCTGTTTTTT. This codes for CASSPGDRGAGELFF.

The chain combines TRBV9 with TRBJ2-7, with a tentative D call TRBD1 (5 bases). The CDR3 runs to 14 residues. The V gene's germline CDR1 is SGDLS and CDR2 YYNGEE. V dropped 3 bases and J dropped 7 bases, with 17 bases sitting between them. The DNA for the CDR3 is TGTGCCAGCAGCGAGGGGTTTACGGGCGAGGAGCAGTACTTC. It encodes CASSEGFTGEEQYF.

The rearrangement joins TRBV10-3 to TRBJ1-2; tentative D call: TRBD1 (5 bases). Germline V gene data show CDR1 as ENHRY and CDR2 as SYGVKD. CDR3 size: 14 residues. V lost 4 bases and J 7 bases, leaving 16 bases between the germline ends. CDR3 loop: CAISGARDSSGYTF. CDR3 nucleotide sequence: TGTGCCATCAGTGGGGCCAGGGATTCCTCTGGCTACACCTTC.

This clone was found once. CDR3 nucleotide sequence: TGCGCCAGCAGCGTCGGGACTATAGAAGATACGCAGTATTTT. The encoded protein is CASSVGTIEDTQYF. The V and J genes are TRBV5-1 and TRBJ2-3, with 7 bases that match TRBD2. Trimming removed 4 bases from V and 5 bases from J; junction bases left unmatched: 7. CDR1 is SGHRS, CDR2 YFSETQ, per germline. This CDR3 comprises 14 residues.

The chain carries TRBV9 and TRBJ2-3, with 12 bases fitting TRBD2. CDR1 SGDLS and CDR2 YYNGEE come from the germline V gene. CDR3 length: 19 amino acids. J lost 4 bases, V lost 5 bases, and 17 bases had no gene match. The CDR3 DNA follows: TGTGCCAGCAGTTCTAGCGGGGGGGCAATTCGGCGCTTGTCAGATACGCAGTATTTT. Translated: CASSSSGGAIRRLSDTQYF.

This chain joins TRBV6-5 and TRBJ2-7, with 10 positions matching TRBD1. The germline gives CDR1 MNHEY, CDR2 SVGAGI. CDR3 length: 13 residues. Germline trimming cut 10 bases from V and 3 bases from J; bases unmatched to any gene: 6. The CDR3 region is CATQGQGLYEQYF. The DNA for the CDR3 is TGTGCCACCCAGGGACAGGGGCTCTACGAGCAGTACTTC.

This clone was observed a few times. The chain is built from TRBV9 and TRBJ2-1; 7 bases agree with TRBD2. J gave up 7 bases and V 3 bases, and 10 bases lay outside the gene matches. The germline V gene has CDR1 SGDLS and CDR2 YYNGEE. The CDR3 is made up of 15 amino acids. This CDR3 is CASSGHPTSDNEQFF. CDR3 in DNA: TGTGCCAGCAGCGGGCACCCAACTAGCGATAATGAGCAGTTCTTC.

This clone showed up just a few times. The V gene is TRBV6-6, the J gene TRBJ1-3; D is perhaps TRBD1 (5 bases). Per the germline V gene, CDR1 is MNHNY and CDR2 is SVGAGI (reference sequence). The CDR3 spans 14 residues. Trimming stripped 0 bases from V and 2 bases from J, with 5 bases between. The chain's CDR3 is CASSYSGAGNTIYF. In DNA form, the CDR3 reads TGTGCCAGCAGTTACTCAGGGGCTGGAAACACCATATATTTT.

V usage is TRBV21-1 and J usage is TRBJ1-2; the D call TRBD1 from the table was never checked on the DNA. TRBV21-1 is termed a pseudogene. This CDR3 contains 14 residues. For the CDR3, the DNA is TGTGCCAGCATTCGGAAGAGGCAGGGGGACGGCTACACCTTC. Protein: CASIRKRQGDGYTF.

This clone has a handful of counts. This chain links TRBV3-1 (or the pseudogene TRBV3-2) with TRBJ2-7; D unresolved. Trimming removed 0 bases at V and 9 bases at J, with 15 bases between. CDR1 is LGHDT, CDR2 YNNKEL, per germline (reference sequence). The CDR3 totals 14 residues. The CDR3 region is CASSQDKTGGRQYF. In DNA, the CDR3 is TGTGCCAGCAGCCAAGATAAGACGGGTGGTAGGCAGTACTTC.

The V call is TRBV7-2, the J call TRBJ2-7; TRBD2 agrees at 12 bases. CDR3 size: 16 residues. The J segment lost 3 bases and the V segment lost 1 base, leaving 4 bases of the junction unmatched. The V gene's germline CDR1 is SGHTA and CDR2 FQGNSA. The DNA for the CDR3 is TGTGCCAGCAGCTTAGAGGGGACTAGCGGGTTCTACGAGCAGTACTTC. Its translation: CASSLEGTSGFYEQYF.

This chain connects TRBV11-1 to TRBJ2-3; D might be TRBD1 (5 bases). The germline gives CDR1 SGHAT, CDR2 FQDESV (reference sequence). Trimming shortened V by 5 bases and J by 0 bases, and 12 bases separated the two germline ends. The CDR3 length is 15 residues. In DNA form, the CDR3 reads TGTGCCAGCAGCCTACAGGAGTTGAGCACAGATACGCAGTATTTT. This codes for CASSLQELSTDTQYF.